Listed below are T cell receptor beta chains from one sample, sequenced in a study of identical twins. MiXCR, run by TCRdb on the 5' RACE reads, gives a single entry per CDR3 protein. The data show 1.5 million or so distinct CDR3 sequences, roughly 35% seen once. The sequenced sample was cord blood. The source of these receptors is a newborn girl in good health. Each CDR3 is given with its conserved first and last residue. The order of the fields is clone size, V gene, J gene, D gene, CDR3 DNA, CDR3 protein. The D gene is left open where the match is weak. Clone size is stated in some rows and not others, as once, few, many or a class when expanded.

clone_size: NA
v_call: TRBV7-2
j_call: TRBJ2-1
d_call: TRBD2
cdr3_nt: TGTGCCAGCAGCTTAGGGTTCTTCGCTAGGACTAGCGGGACCAAAGAGTTCTTC
cdr3_aa: CASSLGFFARTSGTKEFF

clone_size: NA
v_call: TRBV5-4
j_call: TRBJ1-1
d_call: NA
cdr3_nt: TGTGCCAGCAGCCCCGCCGGGACTGAGAGGACTGAAGCTTTCTTT
cdr3_aa: CASSPAGTERTEAFF

clone_size: few
v_call: TRBV2
j_call: TRBJ2-7
d_call: NA
cdr3_nt: TGTGCCAGCAGCCAAATCGCTCCACCTGGGGACGAGCAGTACTTC
cdr3_aa: CASSQIAPPGDEQYF

clone_size: few
v_call: TRBV24-1
j_call: TRBJ2-1
d_call: TRBD2
cdr3_nt: TGTGCCACCAGTGACTATACTAGCGGATCGTTCGGTGAGCAGTTCTTC
cdr3_aa: CATSDYTSGSFGEQFF

clone_size: NA
v_call: TRBV11-1
j_call: TRBJ1-2
d_call: NA
cdr3_nt: TGTGCCAGCAGCTCCGGACGGTGGGGATTCGGCTACACCTTC
cdr3_aa: CASSSGRWGFGYTF

clone_size: few
v_call: TRBV27
j_call: TRBJ2-1
d_call: NA
cdr3_nt: TGTGCCAGCAGTCCCCTGGGCGGGTCGAGCTCCTACAATGAGCAGTTCTTC
cdr3_aa: CASSPLGGSSSYNEQFF

clone_size: few
v_call: TRBV28
j_call: TRBJ2-2
d_call: NA
cdr3_nt: TGTGCCAGCAGTTTAGGAGGAGGTCGCACCGGGGAGCTGTTTTTT
cdr3_aa: CASSLGGGRTGELFF

clone_size: few
v_call: TRBV27
j_call: TRBJ2-3
d_call: NA
cdr3_nt: TGTGCCAGCAGCCCCGATAGCAGGGGAACAGATACGCAGTATTTT
cdr3_aa: CASSPDSRGTDTQYF

clone_size: few
v_call: TRBV5-1
j_call: TRBJ2-3
d_call: TRBD2
cdr3_nt: TGCGCCAGCAGCAAGGGCGGGGGGCCTTCCACAGATACGCAGTATTTT
cdr3_aa: CASSKGGGPSTDTQYF

clone_size: few
v_call: TRBV18
j_call: TRBJ2-7
d_call: TRBD1
cdr3_nt: TGTGCCAGCTCACCGACAGGGGTCCATATCTCCTACGAGCAGTACTTC
cdr3_aa: CASSPTGVHISYEQYF

clone_size: NA
v_call: TRBV7-9
j_call: TRBJ1-2
d_call: TRBD1
cdr3_nt: TGTGCCAGCAGCTCCAAAGCCGAGGGGACAGCACTCTATGGCTACACCTTC
cdr3_aa: CASSSKAEGTALYGYTF

clone_size: NA
v_call: TRBV20-1
j_call: TRBJ1-1
d_call: NA
cdr3_nt: TGCAGTGCTATAGCCGGGACACTTCTTGAAGCTTTCTTT
cdr3_aa: CSAIAGTLLEAFF

clone_size: NA
v_call: TRBV12-3/TRBV12-4
j_call: TRBJ1-5
d_call: NA
cdr3_nt: TGTGCCAGCACCCGGACTGCCTCCGTTGCCGCGAGCAATCAGCCCCAGCATTTT
cdr3_aa: CASTRTASVAASNQPQHF

clone_size: NA
v_call: TRBV2
j_call: TRBJ2-2
d_call: NA
cdr3_nt: TGTGCCAGCAACCAGGGATATACCGGGGAGCTGTTTTTT
cdr3_aa: CASNQGYTGELFF

clone_size: NA
v_call: TRBV27
j_call: TRBJ2-7
d_call: NA
cdr3_nt: TGTGCCAGCAGTTCTTTCGGGTCCCCCTACGAGCAGTACTTC
cdr3_aa: CASSSFGSPYEQYF

clone_size: NA
v_call: TRBV27
j_call: TRBJ2-7
d_call: NA
cdr3_nt: TGTGCCAGCAAAGGGCATTCGAGGGGTCTCTACGAGCAGTACTTC
cdr3_aa: CASKGHSRGLYEQYF

clone_size: many
v_call: TRBV4-2
j_call: TRBJ2-3
d_call: TRBD2
cdr3_nt: TGTGCCAGCAGCCAAGGCAGCGGGGAGGAAGATACGCAGTATTTT
cdr3_aa: CASSQGSGEEDTQYF

clone_size: NA
v_call: TRBV12-3/TRBV12-4
j_call: TRBJ2-7
d_call: NA
cdr3_nt: TGTGCCAGCAGTTTTCGGGAGAGCAGCGAGCAGTACTTC
cdr3_aa: CASSFRESSEQYF

clone_size: few
v_call: TRBV5-6
j_call: TRBJ2-7
d_call: NA
cdr3_nt: TGTGCCAGCAGCTTGGAAGGGCGCAACGAGCAGTACTTC
cdr3_aa: CASSLEGRNEQYF

clone_size: many
v_call: TRBV7-2
j_call: TRBJ1-2
d_call: NA
cdr3_nt: TGTGCCAGCAGCTATCGAGGTTGGGGCTACACCTTC
cdr3_aa: CASSYRGWGYTF

clone_size: few
v_call: TRBV20-1
j_call: TRBJ2-7
d_call: TRBD2
cdr3_nt: TGCAGTGGTAGCGGGAGGGCTTCCCACGAGCAGTACTTC
cdr3_aa: CSGSGRASHEQYF

clone_size: NA
v_call: TRBV5-1
j_call: TRBJ2-7
d_call: NA
cdr3_nt: TGCGCCAGCAGCTTAAAGGGCGGATCCTACGAGCAGTACTTC
cdr3_aa: CASSLKGGSYEQYF

clone_size: NA
v_call: TRBV25-1
j_call: TRBJ2-5
d_call: TRBD1
cdr3_nt: TGTGCCAGCAGGGGGACAGGGGTCTACAAGCAGTACTTC
cdr3_aa: CASRGTGVYKQYF

clone_size: once
v_call: TRBV5-1
j_call: TRBJ1-1
d_call: NA
cdr3_nt: TGCGCCAGCAGCCCGAAGCCAAACACTGAAGCTTTCTTT
cdr3_aa: CASSPKPNTEAFF

clone_size: few
v_call: TRBV5-4
j_call: TRBJ2-3
d_call: TRBD1
cdr3_nt: TGTGCCAGCAGCTTGGTTGCGACAGGGTCGGATACGCAGTATTTT
cdr3_aa: CASSLVATGSDTQYF

clone_size: NA
v_call: TRBV5-4
j_call: TRBJ2-1
d_call: NA
cdr3_nt: TGTGCCAGCAGCCCCGATAGTATCTTCACGAGCTCCTACAATGAGCAGTTCTTC
cdr3_aa: CASSPDSIFTSSYNEQFF

clone_size: NA
v_call: TRBV7-2
j_call: TRBJ2-3
d_call: TRBD2
cdr3_nt: TGTGCCAGCAGCTTAGAGCGACTAGCGGGAGTGGATACGCAGTATTTT
cdr3_aa: CASSLERLAGVDTQYF

clone_size: few
v_call: TRBV20-1
j_call: TRBJ1-1
d_call: NA
cdr3_nt: TGCAGTGCTAGAGATGGGGGTCCGAACACTGAAGCTTTCTTT
cdr3_aa: CSARDGGPNTEAFF

clone_size: NA
v_call: TRBV7-2
j_call: TRBJ2-5
d_call: TRBD2
cdr3_nt: TGTGCCAGCAGCTTATCTTACCTAGCGGCCTCCTACGGGCAGTACTTC
cdr3_aa: CASSLSYLAASYGQYF

clone_size: NA
v_call: TRBV4-1
j_call: TRBJ2-1
d_call: NA
cdr3_nt: TGCGCCAGCAGCCGACCCCCTGACAATGAGCAGTTCTTC
cdr3_aa: CASSRPPDNEQFF

clone_size: NA
v_call: TRBV20-1
j_call: TRBJ1-2
d_call: NA
cdr3_nt: TGCAGTGCCACCATGACCTATAACTATGGCTACACCTTC
cdr3_aa: CSATMTYNYGYTF

clone_size: NA
v_call: TRBV6-5
j_call: TRBJ1-2
d_call: NA
cdr3_nt: TGTGCCAGCAGTTTTAGACAGTGGAATGGCTACACCTTC
cdr3_aa: CASSFRQWNGYTF

clone_size: many
v_call: TRBV20-1
j_call: TRBJ2-3
d_call: NA
cdr3_nt: TGCATCCCCCGGGGTGATACGCAGTATTTT
cdr3_aa: CIPRGDTQYF

clone_size: few
v_call: TRBV20-1
j_call: TRBJ1-2
d_call: NA
cdr3_nt: TGCAGTGCTACCCTCCTCGACTCTAACTATGGCTACACCTTC
cdr3_aa: CSATLLDSNYGYTF

clone_size: NA
v_call: TRBV11-2
j_call: TRBJ2-5
d_call: NA
cdr3_nt: TGTGCCAGCAGCTTAGAGGGGACTTCTCGAGAGACCCAGTACTTC
cdr3_aa: CASSLEGTSRETQYF

clone_size: NA
v_call: TRBV9
j_call: TRBJ2-3
d_call: TRBD1
cdr3_nt: TGTGCCAGCAGCGAAAGACAGGGGGCGGCCACAGATACGCAGTATTTT
cdr3_aa: CASSERQGAATDTQYF

clone_size: few
v_call: TRBV4-1
j_call: TRBJ2-5
d_call: NA
cdr3_nt: TGCGCCAGCAGCCTTAGAATACTAGGCCAAGAGACCCAGTACTTC
cdr3_aa: CASSLRILGQETQYF

clone_size: NA
v_call: TRBV5-6
j_call: TRBJ2-3
d_call: NA
cdr3_nt: TGTGCCAGCAGCCGCTTAGCGAGGGGGAACACAGATACGCAGTATTTT
cdr3_aa: CASSRLARGNTDTQYF

clone_size: few
v_call: TRBV20-1
j_call: TRBJ1-5
d_call: TRBD1
cdr3_nt: TGCAGTGCCCCGAGACAGGGGAGGGATCAGCCCCAGCATTTT
cdr3_aa: CSAPRQGRDQPQHF

clone_size: few
v_call: TRBV30
j_call: TRBJ2-7
d_call: NA
cdr3_nt: TGTGCCTGGAGTACCCACGAGCAGTACTTC
cdr3_aa: CAWSTHEQYF

clone_size: few
v_call: TRBV2
j_call: TRBJ2-7
d_call: NA
cdr3_nt: TGTGCCAGCAAGGGTAGAGGCCTCTACGAGCAGTACTTC
cdr3_aa: CASKGRGLYEQYF

clone_size: many
v_call: TRBV3-1
j_call: TRBJ2-3
d_call: TRBD2
cdr3_nt: TGTGCCAGCACCGTAGCGGGGGCCACAGATACGCAGTATTTT
cdr3_aa: CASTVAGATDTQYF

clone_size: NA
v_call: TRBV20-1
j_call: TRBJ2-5
d_call: TRBD2
cdr3_nt: TGCAGTGCTAGGGGGACTAGGACTCCCCAAGAGACCCAGTACTTC
cdr3_aa: CSARGTRTPQETQYF